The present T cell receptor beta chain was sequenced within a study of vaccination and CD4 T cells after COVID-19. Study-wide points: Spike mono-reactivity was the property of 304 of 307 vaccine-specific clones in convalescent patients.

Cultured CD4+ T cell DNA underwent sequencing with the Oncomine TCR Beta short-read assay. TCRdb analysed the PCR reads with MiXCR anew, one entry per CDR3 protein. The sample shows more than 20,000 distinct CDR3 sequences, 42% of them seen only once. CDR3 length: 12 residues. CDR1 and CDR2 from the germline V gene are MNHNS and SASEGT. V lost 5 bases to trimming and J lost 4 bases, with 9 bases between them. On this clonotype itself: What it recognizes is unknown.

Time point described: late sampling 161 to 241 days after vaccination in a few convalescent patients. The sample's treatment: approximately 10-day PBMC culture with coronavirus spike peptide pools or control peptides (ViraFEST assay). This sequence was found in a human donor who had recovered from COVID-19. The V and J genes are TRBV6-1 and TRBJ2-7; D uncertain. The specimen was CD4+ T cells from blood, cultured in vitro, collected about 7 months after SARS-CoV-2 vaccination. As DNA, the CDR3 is TGTGCCAGCAGTCGTAACCAGTACGAGCAGTACTTC. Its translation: CASSRNQYEQYF.